This TCR beta chain was observed in a study of shared clonotypes between healthy human individuals. Comment on this clone: Its target is unknown.

The germline CDR1 and CDR2 sequences are MDHEN and SYDVKM. This CDR3 region has 15 residues. Trimming pared 3 bases from V and 0 bases from J, leaving 9 bases between. Data came from immunoSEQ multiplex PCR; TCRdb stores just in-frame clones and leaves some out. The sample shows roughly 2.2 million clones, 92% of them seen only once. Whole-study results and caveats: A limitation of the genetic and exposure-history diversity represented arose from few donors.

The V and J genes are TRBV28 and TRBJ1-5; maybe TRBD1 (5 bases). This TCR was sampled from a man aged 18 to 35 in good health. Some clones in this sample may be carry-over from other donors' samples. Sequencing used naive CD4+ T cells from PBMCs. Specified subset: CD45RA+ positively selected. The CDR3 sequence: CASSFGGDSNQPQHF. CDR3 coding DNA: TGTGCCAGCAGTTTTGGGGGTGATAGCAATCAGCCCCAGCATTTT.